These T cell receptor beta chains were read from a single sample in a study of tumor-infiltrating lymphocytes in localized non-small cell lung cancer. Generated by immunoSEQ multiplex PCR, the TCRdb table keeps only in-frame clones and is missing some. The repertoire includes about 12,000 clones, more than 70% of them detected once, and 10% to 15% sits in the top ten. Sequenced material: lung tumor tissue. All receptors come from a human donor with non-small cell lung cancer. Both conserved end residues are part of each CDR3. Fields, in order: V gene, J gene, CDR3 protein.

v_gene: TRBV5-1; j_gene: TRBJ1-2; CDR3aa: CASSLNGDSSWDYGYTF
v_gene: TRBV7-6; j_gene: TRBJ1-2; CDR3aa: CASSRGTADYGYTF
v_gene: TRBV6-1; j_gene: TRBJ2-7; CDR3aa: CASSGGQRTLTYEQYF
v_gene: TRBV15; j_gene: TRBJ1-5; CDR3aa: CATSRDLGQYSNQPQHF
v_gene: TRBV30; j_gene: TRBJ1-5; CDR3aa: CAWSRQVVGPQHF
v_gene: TRBV2; j_gene: TRBJ2-2; CDR3aa: CASRLGRDTGELFF
v_gene: TRBV7-9; j_gene: TRBJ1-1; CDR3aa: CASSFVLGVSDTEAFF
v_gene: TRBV5-1; j_gene: TRBJ2-7; CDR3aa: CASTLSGGGEYEQYF
v_gene: TRBV6-1; j_gene: TRBJ1-3; CDR3aa: CASSEMLTVGNTIYF
v_gene: TRBV6-4; j_gene: TRBJ2-3; CDR3aa: CASSDRGSTDTQYF
v_gene: TRBV5-8; j_gene: TRBJ1-1; CDR3aa: CASSFTGQNTEAFF
v_gene: TRBV6-6; j_gene: TRBJ1-6; CDR3aa: CASSSTIPFWSPLHF
v_gene: TRBV7-2; j_gene: TRBJ2-1; CDR3aa: CASSQRGGRYGEQFF
v_gene: TRBV5-1; j_gene: TRBJ1-3; CDR3aa: CASSPGHDSGNTIYF
v_gene: TRBV5-8; j_gene: TRBJ1-2; CDR3aa: CASSLGTGGYGYTF
v_gene: TRBV6-5; j_gene: TRBJ1-5; CDR3aa: CASRRTGGGQPQHF
v_gene: TRBV5-5; j_gene: TRBJ2-7; CDR3aa: CASSFGAGSYEQYF
v_gene: TRBV20-1; j_gene: TRBJ2-5; CDR3aa: CSARVGRQQYF
v_gene: TRBV6-5; j_gene: TRBJ2-7; CDR3aa: CASRYAGYEQYF
v_gene: TRBV19; j_gene: TRBJ1-5; CDR3aa: CASSQQHVTGNQPQHF
v_gene: TRBV29-1; j_gene: TRBJ1-3; CDR3aa: CSALTGNSGNTIYF
v_gene: TRBV5-4; j_gene: TRBJ1-1; CDR3aa: CASSLEDRAGTEAFF
v_gene: TRBV5-6; j_gene: TRBJ2-1; CDR3aa: CASSWTGREQFF
v_gene: TRBV9; j_gene: TRBJ2-5; CDR3aa: CASSVLGIQETQYF
v_gene: TRBV7-9; j_gene: TRBJ1-2; CDR3aa: CASTYRDGSGGYTF
v_gene: TRBV29-1; j_gene: TRBJ1-1; CDR3aa: CSGGQKNTEAFF
v_gene: TRBV7-2; j_gene: TRBJ2-7; CDR3aa: CASSYGLAGTYEQYF
v_gene: TRBV9; j_gene: TRBJ2-3; CDR3aa: CASSTGLSGGLTDTQYF
v_gene: TRBV9; j_gene: TRBJ1-1; CDR3aa: CASSLRGGLTEAFF
v_gene: TRBV5-6; j_gene: TRBJ1-3; CDR3aa: CASSWGWKVGNTIYF
v_gene: TRBV19; j_gene: TRBJ1-4; CDR3aa: CASSEIAGATNEKLFF
v_gene: TRBV6-1; j_gene: TRBJ1-1; CDR3aa: CASSEVAEAFF
v_gene: TRBV9; j_gene: TRBJ1-1; CDR3aa: CASSVTPPHENSNTEAFF
v_gene: TRBV5-1; j_gene: TRBJ2-1; CDR3aa: CASSLEGGGAGEQFF